The next 23 T cell receptor beta chains were all read from a single sample in a study of shared clonotypes between healthy human individuals. Here immunoSEQ multiplex PCR was the method, and the copy in TCRdb shows in-frame clones only, minus some. In the table there are about 680,000 clones, 73% of which are singletons. Sequencing used memory CD4+ T cells sorted from blood. Specified subset: CD45RA-negative fraction. Source of these receptors: a young woman in good health.

The chain employs TRBV5-1 and TRBJ2-5; D is tentatively TRBD1 or TRBD2 (7 bases each). Per germline, CDR1 SGHRS and CDR2 YFSETQ. The CDR3 spans 17 residues. V was clipped by 0 bases and J by 4 bases, with 19 bases between them. CDR3: CASSLVQGRAIGETQYF. The CDR3 bases are TGCGCCAGCAGCTTGGTACAGGGGAGGGCCATTGGAGAGACCCAGTACTTC.

Turning to this clone: Other DNA sequences in this specimen translate into the identical CDR3. This chain uses TRBV5-1 with TRBJ1-2; 9 positions match TRBD1. The junction had 4 bases not matched to a gene; V was cut back by 0 bases and J by 4 bases. Germline-derived CDR1 and CDR2 are SGHRS and YFSETQ. The CDR3 contains 15 residues. The CDR3 region is CASSLGWGQGYGYTF. CDR3 nucleotides: TGCGCCAGCAGCTTGGGATGGGGACAGGGCTATGGCTACACCTTC.

This clone was counted between two and nine times. The sample has other DNA sequences that encode this CDR3 too. The V and J genes are TRBV5-1 and TRBJ2-7; D remains unclear. Germline CDR1 and CDR2: SGHRS and YFSETQ. Trimming pared 3 bases from V and 0 bases from J, leaving 4 bases between. The CDR3 is made up of 12 amino acids. The CDR3 DNA reads TGCGCCAGCAGCTCCTCCTCCTACGAGCAGTACTTC. It yields the protein CASSSSSYEQYF.

Comments on this clone: One junction end does not reproduce the germline sequence, and a read error may be involved. This rearrangement joins TRBV27 to TRBJ2-5; D might be TRBD1 (5 bases). This CDR3 contains 14 residues. Per the germline V gene, CDR1 is MNHEY and CDR2 is SMNVEV (reference sequence). The CDR3 nucleotides read TGTGCCAGCCGCCCCCCACAGGAGCAAGAGGCCCAGTACTTC. Its translation is CASRPPQEQEAQYF.

The chain combines TRBV5-1 with TRBJ1-4; D perhaps matches TRBD1 (5 bases). Germline V gives CDR1 SGHRS, CDR2 YFSETQ. The CDR3 sequence is 15 residues long. Between the trimmed V and J ends, which lost 0 bases and 8 bases, there was a span of 14 bases. The CDR3 bases are TGCGCCAGCAGCTTGGCTCTTGGGGCGGGGGAAAAACTGTTTTTT. Encoded protein: CASSLALGAGEKLFF.

This clone has a count of ten or more. This chain uses TRBV19 with TRBJ2-5, with D possibly matching TRBD1 (5 bases). The CDR3 has 14 amino acids. The germline V gene has CDR1 LNHDA and CDR2 SQIVND (reference sequence). The ends were cut back, 1 base at V and 3 bases at J, with 9 bases in the middle. CDR3 nucleotides: TGTGCCAGTAGTATAGCAGGGTATGAAGAGACCCAGTACTTC. Encoded protein: CASSIAGYEETQYF.

The chain combines TRBV29-1 with TRBJ1-1; no firm D call. The CDR3 consists of 12 residues. Trimming cost V 5 bases and J 0 bases, with 7 bases left between them. Germline CDR1 SQVTM, CDR2 ANQGSEA. The CDR3 DNA is TGCAGCGTTAGTATGATGAACACTGAAGCTTTCTTT. Translating gives CSVSMMNTEAFF.

The chain employs TRBV19 and TRBJ2-5; perhaps TRBD1 as D (6 bases). CDR3 length: 13 amino acids. The germline CDR1 and CDR2 sequences are LNHDA and SQIVND (reference sequence). V lost 6 bases and J lost 5, with 13 bases in between. CDR3 DNA: TGTGCCAGTAGCACAGGGTTTCGGGAGACCCAGTACTTC. It translates to CASSTGFRETQYF.

The J gene is TRBJ2-3, the V gene TRBV6-1; D unresolved. Germline V gene data show CDR1 as MNHNS and CDR2 as SASEGT. There are 13 residues in the CDR3. V was shortened by 8 bases and J by 2 bases, with 11 bases between the two germline ends. The CDR3 protein is CASGGSVTDTQYF. In DNA form, the CDR3 reads TGTGCCAGCGGCGGTAGTGTCACAGATACGCAGTATTTT.

The gene calls are TRBV7-6 and TRBJ2-1; 9 positions match TRBD2. The germline V gene has CDR1 SGHVS and CDR2 FNYEAQ. The CDR3 extends over 15 amino acids. V shed 4 bases and J 7 bases; nucleotides not matched to a gene: 8. This CDR3 reads CASSSTGTSWNEQFF. CDR3 nucleotide sequence: TGTGCCAGCAGCTCCACCGGGACTAGCTGGAATGAGCAGTTCTTC.

There are a few counts of this clone. The V call is TRBV18, the J call TRBJ1-5; the match to TRBD1 covers 8 bases. V lost 6 bases and J lost 7; bases outside the gene matches: 8. The germline CDR1 and CDR2 sequences are KGHSH and LQKENI. The CDR3 runs to 14 residues. This chain's CDR3 is CASSMTGENQPQHF. In nucleotides, the CDR3 is TGTGCCAGCTCTATGACAGGGGAGAACCAGCCCCAGCATTTT. The variable domain in full, with the rest retrieved from reference TRBV18 and TRBJ1-5, is NAGVMQNPRHLVRRRGQEARLRCSPMKGHSHVYWYRQLPEEGLKFMVYLQKENIIDESGMPKERFSAEFPKEGPSILRIQQVVRGDSAAYFCASSMTGENQPQHFGDGTRLSIL.

The CDR3 region is CASSQNPTGELFF. The CDR3 DNA reads TGTGCCAGCAGCCAAAACCCCACCGGGGAGCTGTTTTTT. The chain carries TRBV4-2 and TRBJ2-2; D remains unclear. The CDR3 contains 13 residues. The germline V gene encodes CDR1 LGHNA and CDR2 YNFKEQ. V lost 2 bases and J 4 bases, leaving 5 bases between the germline ends.

This clone has ten or more counts. The same CDR3 can be traced to other DNA sequences in this sample. The chain carries TRBV18 and TRBJ2-5, with D hard to call. Per germline, CDR1 KGHSH and CDR2 LQKENI. V shed 3 bases and J shed 2 bases, with 4 bases lying between them. The CDR3 has 12 residues. The CDR3 region is CASSPGQETQYF. In nucleotides, the CDR3 is TGTGCCAGCTCACCGGGACAAGAGACCCAGTACTTC.

The V gene is TRBV28, the J gene TRBJ1-5; 10 positions match TRBD1. V was clipped by 10 bases and J by 5 bases; unmatched bases: 14. Germline V CDR1 and CDR2: MDHEN, SYDVKM. The CDR3 loop spans 16 amino acids. CDR3 nucleotides: TGTGCCACCACTGGGTCGGGACAGGGGTATGATCAGCCCCAGCATTTT. This gives the protein CATTGSGQGYDQPQHF.

This rearrangement joins TRBV4-1 to TRBJ2-5, with TRBD2 as a possible D gene (5 bases). Trimming stripped 1 base from V and 3 bases from J, with 24 bases between. The CDR3 spans 19 residues. Germline values: CDR1 MGHRA, CDR2 YSYEKL. CDR3: CASSQGWVFRKEAEETQYF. In DNA form, the CDR3 reads TGCGCCAGCAGCCAAGGTTGGGTGTTCCGGAAGGAGGCGGAAGAGACCCAGTACTTC.

The chain employs TRBV25-1 and TRBJ2-5, with D possibly TRBD2 on 5 matching bases. CDR3 length equals 17 residues. The V end was cut by 2 bases, the J end by 3 bases, with 19 bases between. Germline lookup yields CDR1 MGHDK and CDR2 SYGVNS. The CDR3 DNA reads TGTGCCAGCAGTGAAGTCCCCTCTAGCAGGACTGAAGAGACCCAGTACTTC. This gives the protein CASSEVPSSRTEETQYF.

The chain uses TRBV6-1 and TRBJ2-7, with a possible D match to TRBD2 (7 bases). V lost 7 bases and J 0 bases, leaving 13 bases between the germline ends. CDR3 size: 14 residues. CDR1 and CDR2 (germline): MNHNS, SASEGT. CDR3 amino acids: CASTEGDYSYEQYF. The CDR3 DNA reads TGTGCCAGCACCGAGGGGGACTACTCCTACGAGCAGTACTTC.

The table lists this clone with a few counts. The V gene is TRBV5-4, the J gene TRBJ1-4; unclear D gene. Trimming stripped 4 bases from V and 0 bases from J, with 7 bases between. CDR3 size: 14 residues. Germline values: CDR1 SGHNT, CDR2 YYREEE (reference sequence). The CDR3 nucleotides read TGTGCCAGCAGCGAACGGGCAACTAATGAAAAACTGTTTTTT. It translates to CASSERATNEKLFF.

V gene TRBV6-5 combines with J gene TRBJ2-7; D is possibly TRBD1 (6 bases). The germline CDR1 and CDR2 sequences are MNHEY and SVGAGI. The V and J ends lost 2 bases and 2 bases respectively, with 10 bases between them. CDR3 length equals 14 residues. The CDR3 DNA sequence: TGTGCCAGCAGTTACGAGGACAGCCCCTACGAGCAGTACTTC. Its protein is CASSYEDSPYEQYF.

Note on this clone: The junction shows a germline mismatch at one end, possibly a read error. The chain joins TRBV29-1 to TRBJ2-7; D is undetermined. CDR3 length equals 12 residues. In germline, CDR1 is SQVTM, CDR2 ANQGSEA. CDR3 DNA sequence: TGCAGCGTTGTTCTTCACTCCCACGAGCAGTACTTC. Translated: CSVVLHSHEQYF.

The chain uses TRBV27 and TRBJ1-4; no definite D call. Germline V lookup: CDR1 MNHEY, CDR2 SMNVEV (reference sequence). V lost 4 bases to trimming and J lost 7 bases, with 10 bases between them. The CDR3 totals 13 residues. CDR3 residues: CASSYRQTEKLFF. In nucleotides, the CDR3 is TGTGCCAGCAGTTATAGGCAAACTGAAAAACTGTTTTTT.

This clone was seen many times. This chain connects TRBV28 to TRBJ2-1; TRBD2 agrees at 11 bases. From germline, CDR1 is MDHEN and CDR2 SYDVKM. Losses at the gene ends were 1 base for V and 1 base for J; bases not matched to a gene: 3. The CDR3 runs 17 residues. The CDR3 reads CASSLSGLAESYNEQFF. Written as DNA, the CDR3 is TGTGCCAGCAGTTTATCGGGACTAGCGGAGTCCTACAATGAGCAGTTCTTC.

The CDR3 DNA is TGTGCCAGTGCAGATGAAGCGGGAGGGCCAGGGGAGCAGTACTTC. This gives the protein CASADEAGGPGEQYF. The V call is TRBV27, the J call TRBJ2-7, with TRBD2 identical over 10 bases. V lost 9 bases and J lost 7; bases outside the gene matches: 15. Germline CDR1 and CDR2: MNHEY and SMNVEV (reference sequence). This CDR3 is 15 amino acids long.